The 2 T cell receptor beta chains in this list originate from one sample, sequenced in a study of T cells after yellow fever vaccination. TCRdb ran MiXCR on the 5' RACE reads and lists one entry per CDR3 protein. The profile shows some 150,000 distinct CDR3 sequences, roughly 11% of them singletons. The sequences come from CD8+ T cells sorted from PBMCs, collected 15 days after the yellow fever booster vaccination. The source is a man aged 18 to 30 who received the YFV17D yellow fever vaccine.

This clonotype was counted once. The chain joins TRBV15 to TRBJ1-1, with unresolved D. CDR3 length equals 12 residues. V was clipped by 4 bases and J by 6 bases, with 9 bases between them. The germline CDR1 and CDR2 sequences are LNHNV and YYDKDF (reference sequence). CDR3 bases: TGTGCCACCAGCACTACCTACGCTGAAGCTTTCTTT. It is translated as CATSTTYAEAFF.

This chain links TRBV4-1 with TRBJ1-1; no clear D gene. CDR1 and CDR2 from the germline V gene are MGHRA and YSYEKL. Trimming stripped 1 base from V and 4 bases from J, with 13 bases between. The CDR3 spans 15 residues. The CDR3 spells CASSQVALRSTEAFF. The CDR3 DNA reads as TGCGCCAGCAGCCAAGTCGCCCTACGGTCCACTGAAGCTTTCTTT.